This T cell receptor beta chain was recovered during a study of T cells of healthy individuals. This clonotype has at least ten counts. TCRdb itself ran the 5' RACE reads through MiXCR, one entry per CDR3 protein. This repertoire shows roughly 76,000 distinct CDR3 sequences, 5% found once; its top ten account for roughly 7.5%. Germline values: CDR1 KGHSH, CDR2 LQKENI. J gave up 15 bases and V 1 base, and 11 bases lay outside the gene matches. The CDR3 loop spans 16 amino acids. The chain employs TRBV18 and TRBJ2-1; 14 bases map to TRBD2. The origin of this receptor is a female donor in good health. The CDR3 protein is CASSPRGTSGSYRLFF. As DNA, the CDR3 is TGTGCCAGCTCACCACGCGGGACTAGCGGGAGTTATCGACTGTTCTTC.